The TCR beta chain under discussion was sequenced for a study of CD8 T cells in Susac syndrome (dated by TCRdb to the late 2010s). Some background on the complete study: Repertoire sequencing was used to test whether CD8+ T cell activation and differentiation in Susac syndrome was antigen driven. Overall study outcomes, separate from this receptor: The number of individuals in the TCR sequencing and HLA analysis was acknowledged as relatively small.

Note on this clonotype: It lacks a known antigen. Per-base qualities were not stored, and no clone one base away is much larger.

RNA was extracted using the RNeasy kit, and roughly 0.45 to 1 ug of the RNA was reverse transcribed with random hexamers. The immunoSEQ multiplex PCR assay, covering 54 Vbeta and 13 Jbeta segments, was used to amplify TCR beta CDR3 regions. To correct PCR amplification bias, a synthetic template baseline was used for both primer optimization and computational correction. Per the source publication's procedure: Reads were annotated to V, D and J genes per IMGT and analyzed with immunoSEQ Analyzer, keeping only productive sequences. To calculate clonality, Shannon entropy was normalized by log2 of the number of productive unique sequences and then subtracted from one. For each patient and control, public and private clones were evaluated within the 100 most prevalent clones. Susac-specific clones were defined as absent from healthy and MS cohorts, over a thousand published viral clones and other ImmuneACCESS disease sequences. The raw public reads went through TCRdb reprocessing: fastp at Q25, MiXCR clone calling, in-frame beta chains kept. All rows with the same CDR3 protein become a single entry with the most common DNA and genes. These V and J calls originate from TCRdb's pipeline instead of the authors' own analysis. This sample gives just over 300,000 distinct CDR3 sequences in total; about 92% of them show up just once. The ten largest clones take up roughly 0.07% of the sample.

From cysteine to phenylalanine, the CDR3 is 16 amino acids long. CDR3 DNA is the only sequence kept; it has 48 bases, read in frame from the first base. Trimming costs V 2 bases and J 7 bases, and their ends lie 15 bases apart. CDR1 and CDR2 are read off the germline V gene as MNHNS and SASEGT. Peripheral blood CD8+ and CD4+ T cells from healthy donors, Susac syndrome patients and multiple sclerosis patients were profiled using high-throughput TCR beta sequencing. Multiple sclerosis controls were treatment-naive patients with stable or active relapsing-remitting disease fulfilling revised McDonald criteria. Bulk CD8+ and CD4+ T cells were purified by magnetic negative isolation, whereas CD8+ TEMRA cells were enriched by FACS. Blood was drawn into EDTA tubes, processed within 24 hours, and PBMCs were isolated by density gradient centrifugation. PBMCs destined for TCR sequencing were cryopreserved in liquid nitrogen and later thawed in a 37 °C water bath. The sorted or isolated CD4+, CD8+ and CD8+ TEMRA cells had a purity of 90% or higher.

The sequence was obtained from a human donor with multiple sclerosis. The chain joins TRBV6-1 to TRBJ1-6; a weak D assignment points to TRBD1 (6 bases agree). The specimen was CD4+ T cells from PBMCs. CDR3 reads: CASSENEGGPNSPLHF. The DNA sequence reads TGTGCCAGCAGTGAAAATGAAGGGGGGCCCAATTCACCCCTCCACTTT.